Below, 32 T cell receptor beta chains from the same sample are listed, as sequenced in a study of shared T cell receptors in the human thymus. The assay was immunoSEQ multiplex PCR, and TCRdb's table has in-frame clones only and misses some. Of hundreds of thousands of clones listed, around 87% are singletons. The sample was also reused in another study, on human thymus T cells.

Sequenced material: thymocytes. These TCRs come from a boy under three years old with a congenital heart defect.

The gene calls are TRBV15 and TRBJ2-7; 8 bases match TRBD1. CDR3 length: 14 residues. Trimming at V came to 1 base and at J to 5 bases, leaving 4 bases not matched to a gene. Germline loops: CDR1 LNHNV, CDR2 YYDKDF (reference sequence). CDR3 nucleotide sequence: TGTGCCACCAGCAGAGTTACAGGGGGTCACGAGCAGTACTTC. It encodes CATSRVTGGHEQYF.

The chain carries TRBV5-5 and TRBJ2-7, with TRBD1 matching 10 bases. Germline CDR1 and CDR2: SGHKS and YYEKEE (reference sequence). The CDR3 runs to 15 residues. V was clipped by 3 bases and J by 2 bases; unmatched bases: 5. CDR3 nucleotide sequence: TGTGCCAGCAGCTCGGGGACAGGGGAGACCTACGAGCAGTACTTC. This gives the protein CASSSGTGETYEQYF.

The V call is TRBV21-1, the J call TRBJ2-7; TRBD1, the table's D call, lacks a check against the DNA. TRBV21-1 is annotated as a pseudogene. The length of the CDR3 is 15 residues. As DNA, the CDR3 is TGTGCCAGCAGCAAAGACGGACATAACTCCTACGAGCAGTACTTC. This codes for CASSKDGHNSYEQYF.

The rearrangement uses TRBV6-6 and TRBJ2-5; 13 bases are a match to TRBD2. The CDR3 contains 15 residues. CDR1 is MNHNY and CDR2 is SVGAGI in the germline V gene (reference sequence). Trimming took 6 bases from V and 5 from J; bases not matched to a gene: 6. The CDR3 is CASRCTSGRGETQYF. CDR3 DNA sequence: TGTGCCAGCAGGTGTACTAGCGGGAGGGGGGAGACCCAGTACTTC.

The J gene is TRBJ1-1, the V gene TRBV2, with 9 bases matching TRBD1. Germline loops: CDR1 SNHLY, CDR2 FYNNEI. V dropped 7 bases and J dropped 5; count of bases not matched to a gene: 8. CDR3 length: 14 amino acids. This chain's CDR3 is CASKVQGAGTEAFF. CDR3 bases: TGTGCCAGCAAGGTACAGGGGGCAGGTACTGAAGCTTTCTTT.

J is TRBJ2-7 and V is TRBV27; D may be TRBD1 (5 bases). The germline V gene has CDR1 MNHEY and CDR2 SMNVEV (reference sequence). V shed 6 bases and J shed 0 bases, with 9 bases lying between them. The CDR3 is 13 amino acids. DNA for the CDR3: TGTGCCAGCAGCATGGACATCTCCTACGAGCAGTACTTC. It is translated as CASSMDISYEQYF.

The genes are TRBV7-9 and TRBJ2-7; no clear D. The CDR3 is 14 residues long. V shed 4 bases and J shed 6 bases, with 16 bases lying between them. Per germline, CDR1 SEHNR and CDR2 FQNEAQ (reference sequence). The CDR3 region is CASSYGATYGEQYF. The CDR3, as DNA: TGTGCCAGCAGCTATGGAGCAACCTACGGCGAGCAGTACTTC.

The J gene is TRBJ2-3, the V gene TRBV4-1, with 10 bases that match TRBD2. V lost 5 bases, J lost 3 bases, and 8 bases stayed unmatched. Germline V gene sequence: CDR1 MGHRA, CDR2 YSYEKL. This CDR3 is built from 16 residues. CDR3 loop: CASSITFSGRTDTQYF. The CDR3 DNA reads TGCGCCAGCAGCATTACCTTTAGCGGGAGGACAGATACGCAGTATTTT.

The V and J genes are TRBV28 and TRBJ2-1; the match to TRBD1 covers 7 bases. Per the germline V gene, CDR1 is MDHEN and CDR2 is SYDVKM. The CDR3 is made up of 17 amino acids. The V and J ends lost 6 bases and 0 bases, in that order; junction bases with no gene match: 11. Here the CDR3 DNA reads TGTGCCAGCAGCCCCGACAGGGCCGTCCACTCCTACAATGAGCAGTTCTTC. Translation gives CASSPDRAVHSYNEQFF.

The chain carries TRBV4-3 and TRBJ2-3; 11 nucleotides agree with TRBD2. J gave up 6 bases and V 2 bases, and 7 bases lay outside the gene matches. This CDR3 contains 16 residues. Per the germline V gene, CDR1 is LGHNA and CDR2 is YSLEER. The CDR3 spells CASSQPLAGGRDTQYF. DNA for the CDR3: TGCGCCAGCAGCCAACCCCTAGCGGGAGGTAGGGATACGCAGTATTTT.

The chain employs TRBV9 and TRBJ2-1, with D tentatively TRBD1 (6 bases). The V end was cut by 0 bases, the J end by 10 bases, with 11 bases between. CDR3 length equals 13 residues. CDR1 is SGDLS and CDR2 is YYNGEE in the germline V gene. The CDR3 bases are TGTGCCAGCAGCGTAGTTGGGGGCCAAGAGCAGTTCTTC. It specifies CASSVVGGQEQFF.

This clone was recorded a few times. The chain couples TRBV4-1 to TRBJ2-2; 11 nucleotides match TRBD1. Germline V gene sequence: CDR1 MGHRA, CDR2 YSYEKL. There are 15 residues in the CDR3. Germline trimming cut 4 bases from V and 4 bases from J; bases unmatched to any gene: 2. CDR3 DNA: TGCGCCAGCAGCCCCGGGACAGGGGGCACCGGGGAGCTGTTTTTT. Its translation is CASSPGTGGTGELFF.

The chain couples TRBV5-6 to TRBJ2-5; 8 positions agree with TRBD2. The germline V gene has CDR1 SGHDT and CDR2 YYEEEE. The trim removed 0 bases at V and 1 base at J, leaving 14 bases unmatched. The CDR3 runs to 19 residues. CDR3 region: CASSLVLRKLADLQETQYF. The CDR3 bases are TGTGCCAGCAGCTTGGTATTAAGGAAACTAGCGGATCTCCAAGAGACCCAGTACTTC.

V usage is TRBV30 and J usage is TRBJ2-7; 8 nucleotides agree with TRBD2. V dropped 3 bases and J dropped 12; count of bases not matched to a gene: 10. The CDR3 extends over 12 amino acids. Germline assignment: CDR1 GTSNPN and CDR2 SVGIG (reference sequence). The CDR3 sequence is CAWRVGGGVGYF. CDR3 DNA sequence: TGTGCCTGGAGGGTCGGGGGGGGCGTGGGGTACTTC.

The rearrangement links TRBV4-1 to TRBJ1-5; 10 bases align to TRBD1. Trimming cost V 3 bases and J 0 bases; bases outside gene matches: 8. Per the germline V gene, CDR1 is MGHRA and CDR2 is YSYEKL. CDR3 length: 18 amino acids. Written as DNA, the CDR3 is TGCGCCAGCAGCCAGGGGACAGGGGTCCCATATAGCAATCAGCCCCAGCATTTT. Amino acids: CASSQGTGVPYSNQPQHF.

The V gene is TRBV2, the J gene TRBJ2-3; a possible D gene is TRBD1 (6 bases). The length of the CDR3 is 15 residues. The germline CDR1 and CDR2 sequences are SNHLY and FYNNEI. The V and J ends lost 5 bases and 8 bases respectively, with 20 bases between them. This chain's CDR3 is CASSYSRGETGTQYF. For the CDR3, the DNA is TGTGCCAGCAGTTACTCCAGGGGCGAAACGGGTACGCAGTATTTT.

The V gene is TRBV30, the J gene TRBJ1-2; 8 bases are shared with TRBD1. V shed 2 bases, J shed 1 base, and the junction held 9 bases outside the gene matches. The CDR3 covers 16 residues. Germline V gene data show CDR1 as GTSNPN and CDR2 as SVGIG (reference sequence). The CDR3 DNA follows: TGTGCCTGGAGTAAGGAGACAGGGGATTTTAACTATGGCTACACCTTC. Translation gives CAWSKETGDFNYGYTF.

The chain employs TRBV21-1 and TRBJ2-7; no check of the table's D call, TRBD1, against the DNA was made. TRBV21-1 is marked as a pseudogene. This CDR3 spans 15 amino acids. The CDR3 DNA sequence: TGTGCCAGCAGCAAAGCGGGACAGGGGGACTACGAGCAGTACTTC. It encodes CASSKAGQGDYEQYF.

The rearrangement uses TRBV4-3 and TRBJ2-1; 10 positions agree with TRBD2. This CDR3 spans 16 amino acids. Unmatched junction bases numbered 6, after V lost 0 bases and J lost 7 bases. The germline gives CDR1 LGHNA, CDR2 YSLEER. This CDR3 reads CASSQDRLAGANEQFF. Written as DNA, the CDR3 is TGCGCCAGCAGCCAAGATCGGCTAGCGGGAGCGAATGAGCAGTTCTTC.

The chain recombines TRBV25-1 with TRBJ1-1; possibly TRBD1 for D (6 bases). The V end was cut by 2 bases, the J end by 2 bases, with 12 bases between. The germline V gene has CDR1 MGHDK and CDR2 SYGVNS. The CDR3 consists of 15 residues. CDR3 nucleotide sequence: TGTGCCAGCAGTGAAGGGGGCCCTCGAAACACTGAAGCTTTCTTT. The encoded protein is CASSEGGPRNTEAFF. Variable domain in full (rest from reference TRBV25-1 and TRBJ1-1): EADIYQTPRYLVIGTGKKITLECSQTMGHDKMYWYQQDPGMELHLIHYSYGVNSTEKGDLSSESTVSRIRTEHFPLTLESARPSHTSQYLCASSEGGPRNTEAFFGQGTRLTVV.

The chain employs TRBV14 and TRBJ1-2; no clear D gene. Germline V CDR1 and CDR2: SGHDN, FVKESK. The CDR3 is 18 residues long. V gave up 2 bases and J gave up 2 bases, with 21 bases separating them. CDR3 coding DNA: TGTGCCAGCAGCCAACTTTTATTTCCCCGCGGAGGGAACTATGGCTACACCTTC. Translation: CASSQLLFPRGGNYGYTF. Variable domain in full (rest from reference TRBV14 and TRBJ1-2): EAGVTQFPSHSVIEKGQTVTLRCDPISGHDNLYWYRRVMGKEIKFLLHFVKESKQDESGMPNNRFLAERTGGTYSTLKVQPAELEDSGVYFCASSQLLFPRGGNYGYTFGSGTRLTVV.

The V call is TRBV4-3, the J call TRBJ2-7, with 11 positions matching TRBD2. The CDR3 spans 16 residues. Germline lookup yields CDR1 LGHNA and CDR2 YSLEER. V was clipped by 0 bases and J by 4 bases; unmatched bases: 5. CDR3 nucleotide sequence: TGCGCCAGCAGCCAAGATCCTGCTAGCGGGAGGTACGAGCAGTACTTC. It translates to CASSQDPASGRYEQYF.

Written as DNA, the CDR3 is TGTGCCTGGAGTGAAGGGGTCGGGGAGGGGCATGTCCCTGAAGCTTTCTTT. Its protein is CAWSEGVGEGHVPEAFF. The chain is built from TRBV30 and TRBJ1-1; D is possibly TRBD1 (5 bases). Germline CDR1 GTSNPN, CDR2 SVGIG (reference sequence). This CDR3 region has 17 residues. Trimming stripped 1 base from V and 6 bases from J, with 24 bases between.

V is TRBV27 and J is TRBJ2-5; 9 bases match TRBD1. There are 15 residues in the CDR3. CDR1 is MNHEY, CDR2 SMNVEV, per germline (reference sequence). After removal of 0 bases from V and 5 bases from J, the junction contained 4 bases not matched to a gene. The CDR3 DNA sequence: TGTGCCAGCAGTTTATCTTCCGGACAGGGGGAGACCCAGTACTTC. Translation: CASSLSSGQGETQYF.

V is TRBV5-3 and J is TRBJ1-1; maybe TRBD1 (6 bases). TRBV5-3 is an ORF; its function is uncertain. V lost 4 bases and J lost 2, with 12 bases in between. There are 14 residues in the CDR3. Here the CDR3 reads CARSHTGLNTEAFF. The CDR3, as DNA: TGTGCCAGAAGCCACACAGGGCTTAACACTGAAGCTTTCTTT.

This chain uses TRBV6-6 with TRBJ1-2; weak D call: TRBD1 (6 bases). V was trimmed by 2 bases and J by 10 bases, leaving 17 bases between them. This CDR3 is 14 amino acids long. Germline CDR1 reads MNHNY; CDR2 reads SVGAGI (reference sequence). The DNA for the CDR3 is TGTGCCAGCAGTTACCCGGACAGAGTGATAGTCTACACCTTC. Translating it yields CASSYPDRVIVYTF.

This chain connects TRBV27 to TRBJ2-1, with D perhaps TRBD2 (6 bases). V lost 2 bases and J lost 4, with 24 bases in between. Germline loops: CDR1 MNHEY, CDR2 SMNVEV (reference sequence). This CDR3 contains 19 residues. The CDR3 coding sequence is TGTGCCAGCAGTTTAAGAGTGGAGGCTAGCGTAGCGATATACAATGAGCAGTTCTTC. Its protein is CASSLRVEASVAIYNEQFF.

The rearrangement uses TRBV15 and TRBJ2-3; TRBD2 aligns across 13 bases. The V gene end was trimmed by 1 base and the J gene end by 3 bases; junction bases not matched to a gene: 7. Germline values: CDR1 LNHNV, CDR2 YYDKDF (reference sequence). The CDR3 is 18 amino acids. The CDR3 DNA follows: TGTGCCACCAGCAGAGCAGCGGGACTAGCGGGAAGAACAGATACGCAGTATTTT. This gives the protein CATSRAAGLAGRTDTQYF.

This chain connects TRBV5-8 to TRBJ2-7; 8 nucleotides agree with TRBD2. Germline CDR1 SGHTS, CDR2 YDEGEE. This CDR3 is 14 amino acids long. With V trimmed by 5 bases and J by 2 bases, 6 bases remained unmatched. The CDR3 region has the DNA TGTGCCAGCAGTTTTAGCGGGGAAACCTACGAGCAGTACTTC. Its translation: CASSFSGETYEQYF.

The chain joins TRBV6-5 to TRBJ1-1; 10 positions agree with TRBD1. The length of the CDR3 is 13 residues. The V and J ends lost 5 bases and 11 bases, in that order; junction bases with no gene match: 8. Per the germline V gene, CDR1 is MNHEY and CDR2 is SVGAGI. The CDR3 DNA follows: TGTGCCAGCAGTACCCTTTCGGGACAGGGGGCTTTCTTT. Translating gives CASSTLSGQGAFF.

The rearrangement uses TRBV11-2 and TRBJ2-4, with D maybe TRBD2 (5 bases). CDR3 length: 13 amino acids. Germline V gene lookup returns CDR1 SGHAT and CDR2 FQNNGV. V was pared by 3 bases and J by 9 bases, with 12 bases between. For the CDR3, the DNA is TGTGCCAGCAGCTTTAGGGAACGGGGCATTCAGTACTTC. It specifies CASSFRERGIQYF. The variable domain in full, completed from reference TRBV11-2 and TRBJ2-4, reads EAGVAQSPRYKIIEKRQSVAFWCNPISGHATLYWYQQILGQGPKLLIQFQNNGVVDDSQLPKDRFSAERLKGVDSTLKIQPAKLEDSAVYLCASSFRERGIQYFGAGTRLSVL.

The chain is built from TRBV7-9 and TRBJ2-7, with a tentative D call TRBD2 (6 bases). Germline lookup yields CDR1 SEHNR and CDR2 FQNEAQ (reference sequence). CDR3 length equals 17 residues. Trimming removed 5 bases at V and 0 bases at J, with 20 bases between. CDR3 amino acids: CASSPESSVVPSYEQYF. CDR3 coding DNA: TGTGCCAGCAGCCCCGAGTCTAGCGTCGTGCCCTCCTACGAGCAGTACTTC.